The source of this T cell receptor (beta chain) is a study of T-cell reconstitution after alpha-beta-depleted transplantation in children (dated by TCRdb to the mid-2010s). General notes on the study: The study quantitatively tracked T-cell immune reconstitution after TCRalphabeta/CD19-depleted allogeneic hematopoietic cell transplantation in children using TCR repertoire profiling.

The germline V gene encodes CDR1 MGHRA and CDR2 YSYEKL. The CDR3 goes from the cysteine to the phenylalanine over 13 residues. Kept here is only the CDR3 DNA, which spans 39 bases and is read in frame from base 1. The germline ends are 13 bases apart after V is trimmed by 4 bases and J by 9 bases. In its sample, this clonotype was seen a few times. Its antigen specificity is not known. It has no much larger one-base neighbor in the sample; base qualities were not kept. Library generation was performed with PCR. The sequencer listed for this sample is Illumina HiSeq 2500. Molecular barcoding was employed in the preparation of TCR libraries, with unique molecular identifiers being used to normalize TCRbeta repertoire quantification. TCRdb reanalyzed the raw reads on its own, using fastp at Q25 for trimming and MiXCR for clone calling, and kept in-frame beta chains. Entries that share a CDR3 protein sequence are merged under the most common genes and DNA. This sample gives some 300,000 distinct CDR3 sequences in total; around a tenth of them show up just once. The top ten clones comprise more than 2% of the sample.

Recombination linked TRBV4-1 to TRBJ2-4; the D gene identity is not certain. The source is a human donor who donated a stem cell graft to a child with acute lymphoblastic leukemia. This specimen consisted of PBMCs from the stem cell graft donor, obtained from the stem cell graft. The CDR3 protein: CASSLLPTAIQYF. The nucleotide sequence reads TGCGCCAGCAGCCTCCTACCCACGGCCATTCAGTACTTC.